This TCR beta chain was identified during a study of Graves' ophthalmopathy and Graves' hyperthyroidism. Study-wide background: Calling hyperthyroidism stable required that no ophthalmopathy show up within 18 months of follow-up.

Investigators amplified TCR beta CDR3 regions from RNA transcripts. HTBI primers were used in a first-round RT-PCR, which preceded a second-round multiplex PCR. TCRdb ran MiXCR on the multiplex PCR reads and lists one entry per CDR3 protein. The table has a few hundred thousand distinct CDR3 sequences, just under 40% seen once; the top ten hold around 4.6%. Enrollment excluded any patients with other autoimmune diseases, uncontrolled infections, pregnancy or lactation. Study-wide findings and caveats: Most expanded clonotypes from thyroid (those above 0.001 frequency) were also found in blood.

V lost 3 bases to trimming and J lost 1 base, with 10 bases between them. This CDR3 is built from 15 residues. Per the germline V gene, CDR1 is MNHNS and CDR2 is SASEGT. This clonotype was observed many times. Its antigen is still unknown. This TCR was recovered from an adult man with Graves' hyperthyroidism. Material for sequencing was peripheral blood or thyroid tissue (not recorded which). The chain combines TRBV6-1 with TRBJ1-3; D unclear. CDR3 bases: TGTGCCAGCAGTGATGGAGCGGGATCTGGAAACACCATATATTTT. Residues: CASSDGAGSGNTIYF.